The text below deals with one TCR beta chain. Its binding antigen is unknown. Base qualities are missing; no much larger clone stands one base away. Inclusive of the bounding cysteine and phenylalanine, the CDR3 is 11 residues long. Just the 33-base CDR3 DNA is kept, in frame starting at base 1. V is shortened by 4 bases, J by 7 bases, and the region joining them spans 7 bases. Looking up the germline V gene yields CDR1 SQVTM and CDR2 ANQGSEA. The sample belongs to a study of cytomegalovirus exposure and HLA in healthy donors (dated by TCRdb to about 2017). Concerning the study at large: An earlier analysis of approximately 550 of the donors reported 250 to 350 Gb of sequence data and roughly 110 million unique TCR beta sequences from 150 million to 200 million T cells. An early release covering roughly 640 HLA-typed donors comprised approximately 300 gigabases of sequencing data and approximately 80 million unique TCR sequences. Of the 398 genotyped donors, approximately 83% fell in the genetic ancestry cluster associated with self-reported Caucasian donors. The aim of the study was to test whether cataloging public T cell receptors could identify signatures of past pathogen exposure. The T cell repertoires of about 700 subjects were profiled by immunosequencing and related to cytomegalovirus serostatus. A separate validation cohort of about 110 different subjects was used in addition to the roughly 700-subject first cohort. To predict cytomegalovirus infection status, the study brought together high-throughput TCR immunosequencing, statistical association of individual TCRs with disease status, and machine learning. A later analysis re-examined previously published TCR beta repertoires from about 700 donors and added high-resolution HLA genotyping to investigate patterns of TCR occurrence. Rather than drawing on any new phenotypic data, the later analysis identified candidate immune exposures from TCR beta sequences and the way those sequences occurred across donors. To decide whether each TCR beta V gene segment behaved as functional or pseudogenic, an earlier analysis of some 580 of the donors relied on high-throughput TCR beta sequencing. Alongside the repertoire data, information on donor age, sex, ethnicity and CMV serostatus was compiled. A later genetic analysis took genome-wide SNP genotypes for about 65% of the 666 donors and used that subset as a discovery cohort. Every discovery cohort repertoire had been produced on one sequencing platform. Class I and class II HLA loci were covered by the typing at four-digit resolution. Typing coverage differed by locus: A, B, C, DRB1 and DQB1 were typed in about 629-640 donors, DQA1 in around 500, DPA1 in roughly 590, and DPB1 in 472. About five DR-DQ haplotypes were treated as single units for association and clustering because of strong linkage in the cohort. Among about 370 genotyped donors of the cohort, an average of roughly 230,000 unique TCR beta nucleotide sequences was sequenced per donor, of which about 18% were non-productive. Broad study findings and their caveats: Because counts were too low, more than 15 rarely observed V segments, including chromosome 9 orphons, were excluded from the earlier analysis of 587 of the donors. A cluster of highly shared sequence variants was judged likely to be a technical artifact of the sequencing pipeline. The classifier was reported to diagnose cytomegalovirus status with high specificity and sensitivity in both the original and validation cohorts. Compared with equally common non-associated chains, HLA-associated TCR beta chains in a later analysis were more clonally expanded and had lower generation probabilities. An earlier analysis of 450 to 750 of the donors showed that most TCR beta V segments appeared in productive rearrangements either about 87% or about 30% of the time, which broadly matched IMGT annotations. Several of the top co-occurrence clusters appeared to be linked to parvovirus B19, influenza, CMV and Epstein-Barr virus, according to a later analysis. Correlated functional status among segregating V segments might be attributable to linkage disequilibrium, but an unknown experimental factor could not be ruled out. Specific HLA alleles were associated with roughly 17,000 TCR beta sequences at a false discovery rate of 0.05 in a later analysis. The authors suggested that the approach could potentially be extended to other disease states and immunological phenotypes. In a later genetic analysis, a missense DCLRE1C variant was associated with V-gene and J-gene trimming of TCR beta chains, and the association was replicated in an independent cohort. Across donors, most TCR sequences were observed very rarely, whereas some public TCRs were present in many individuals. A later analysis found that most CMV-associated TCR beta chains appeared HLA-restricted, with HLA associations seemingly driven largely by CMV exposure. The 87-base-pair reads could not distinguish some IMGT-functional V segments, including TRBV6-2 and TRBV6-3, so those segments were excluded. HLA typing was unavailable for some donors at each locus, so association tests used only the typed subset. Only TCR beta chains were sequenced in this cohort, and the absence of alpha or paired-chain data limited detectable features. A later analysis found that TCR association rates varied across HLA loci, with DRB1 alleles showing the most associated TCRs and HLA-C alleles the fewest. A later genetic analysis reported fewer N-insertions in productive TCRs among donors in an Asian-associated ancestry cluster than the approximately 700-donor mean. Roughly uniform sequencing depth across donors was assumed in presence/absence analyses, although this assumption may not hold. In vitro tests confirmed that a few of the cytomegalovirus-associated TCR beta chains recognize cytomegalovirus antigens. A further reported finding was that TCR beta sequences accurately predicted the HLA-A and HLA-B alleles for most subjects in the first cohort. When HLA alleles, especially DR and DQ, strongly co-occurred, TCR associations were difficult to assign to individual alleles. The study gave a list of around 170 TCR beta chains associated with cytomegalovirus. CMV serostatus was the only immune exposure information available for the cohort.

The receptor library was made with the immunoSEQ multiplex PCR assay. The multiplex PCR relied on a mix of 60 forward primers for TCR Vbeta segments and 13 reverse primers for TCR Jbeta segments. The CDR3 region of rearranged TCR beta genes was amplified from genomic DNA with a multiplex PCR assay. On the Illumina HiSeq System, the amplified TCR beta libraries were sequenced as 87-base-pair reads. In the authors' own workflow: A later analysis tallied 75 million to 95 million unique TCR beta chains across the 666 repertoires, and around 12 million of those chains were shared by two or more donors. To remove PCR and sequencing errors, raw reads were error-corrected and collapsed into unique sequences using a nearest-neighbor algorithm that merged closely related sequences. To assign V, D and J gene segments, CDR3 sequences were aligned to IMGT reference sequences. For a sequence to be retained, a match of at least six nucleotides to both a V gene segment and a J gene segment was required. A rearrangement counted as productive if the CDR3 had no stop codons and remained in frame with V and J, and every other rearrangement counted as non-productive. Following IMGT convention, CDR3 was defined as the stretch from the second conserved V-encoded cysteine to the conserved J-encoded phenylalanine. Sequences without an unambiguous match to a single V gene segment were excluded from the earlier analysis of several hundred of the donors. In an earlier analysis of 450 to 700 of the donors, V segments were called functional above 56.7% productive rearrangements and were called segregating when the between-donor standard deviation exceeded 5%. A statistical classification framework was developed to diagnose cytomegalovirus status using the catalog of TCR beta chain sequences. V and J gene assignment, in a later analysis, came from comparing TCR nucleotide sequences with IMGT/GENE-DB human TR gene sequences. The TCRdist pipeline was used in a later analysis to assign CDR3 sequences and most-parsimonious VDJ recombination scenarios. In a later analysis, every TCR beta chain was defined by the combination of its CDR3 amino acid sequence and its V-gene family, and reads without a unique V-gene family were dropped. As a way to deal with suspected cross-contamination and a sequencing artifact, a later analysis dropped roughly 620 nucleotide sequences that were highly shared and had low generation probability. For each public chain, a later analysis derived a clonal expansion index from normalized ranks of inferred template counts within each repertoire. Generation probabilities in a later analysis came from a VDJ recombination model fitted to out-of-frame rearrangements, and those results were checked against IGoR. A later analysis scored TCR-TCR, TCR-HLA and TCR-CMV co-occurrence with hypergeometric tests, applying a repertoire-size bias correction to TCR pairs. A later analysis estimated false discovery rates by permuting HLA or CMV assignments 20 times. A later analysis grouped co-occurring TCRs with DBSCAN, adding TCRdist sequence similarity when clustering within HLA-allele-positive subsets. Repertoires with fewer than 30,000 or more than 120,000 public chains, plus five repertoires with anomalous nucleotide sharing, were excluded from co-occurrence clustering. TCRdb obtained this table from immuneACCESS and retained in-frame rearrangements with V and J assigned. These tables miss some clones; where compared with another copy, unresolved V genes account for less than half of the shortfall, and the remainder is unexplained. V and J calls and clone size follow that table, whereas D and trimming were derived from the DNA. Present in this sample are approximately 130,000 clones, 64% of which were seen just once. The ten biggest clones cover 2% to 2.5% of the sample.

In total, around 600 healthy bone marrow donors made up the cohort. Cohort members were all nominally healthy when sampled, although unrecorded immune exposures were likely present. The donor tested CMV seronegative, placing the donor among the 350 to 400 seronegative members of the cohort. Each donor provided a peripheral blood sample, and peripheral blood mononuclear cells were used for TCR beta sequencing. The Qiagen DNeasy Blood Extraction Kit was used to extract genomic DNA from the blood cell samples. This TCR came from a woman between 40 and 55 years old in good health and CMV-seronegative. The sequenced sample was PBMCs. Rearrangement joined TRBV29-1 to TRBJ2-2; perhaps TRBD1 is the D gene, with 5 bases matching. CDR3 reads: CSVGRGGELFF. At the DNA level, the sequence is TGCAGCGTTGGAAGGGGCGGGGAGCTGTTTTTT.